These T cell receptor beta chains were read from a single sample in a study of a mutant IDH1 vaccine in newly diagnosed glioma. These receptors have no identified antigens. Method: immunoSEQ multiplex PCR; TCRdb's copy keeps in-frame clones and lacks some. Here the sample spans approximately 32,000 clones, 56% being singletons. Sequences were derived from PBMCs, sampled from a glioma patient whose treatment included an IDH1 peptide vaccine. These receptors came from a woman between 18 and 29 years old with glioma. CDR3s include the opening cysteine and the closing phenylalanine or tryptophan. A D gene is named only where the DNA matches it firmly. A row's size may be missing; if present it is once, few, many or a size class.

j_gene	v_gene	d_gene	abundance	CDR3nt	CDR3aa
TRBJ1-2	TRBV25-1	NA	NA	TGTGCCAGCAGTGAGTTTGCCCAAACTGGCTACACCTTC	CASSEFAQTGYTF
TRBJ2-5	TRBV4-3	NA	NA	TGCGCCAGCAGCCAAGACGCCCTAGCCCAAGAGACCCAGTACTTC	CASSQDALAQETQYF
TRBJ1-1	TRBV6-4	TRBD1	medium-sized	TGTGCCAGCAGCGACAGGGAGAACACTGAAGCTTTCTTT	CASSDRENTEAFF
TRBJ1-6	TRBV14	NA	few	TGTGCCAGCAGTATTCAGAACAATTCACCCCTCCACTTT	CASSIQNNSPLHF
TRBJ2-7	TRBV28	NA	few	TGTGCCAGCAGTCTCCGGGGGCTCAACGAGCAGTACTTC	CASSLRGLNEQYF
TRBJ1-6	TRBV14	TRBD1	NA	TGTGCCAGCAGCCAAGTGGCAGGGGGGAATTCACCCCTCCACTTT	CASSQVAGGNSPLHF
TRBJ1-4	TRBV30	TRBD1	few	TGTGCCTGGAGTCCCCAAGACAGGGGACCAGCTGAAAAACTGTTTTTT	CAWSPQDRGPAEKLFF
TRBJ1-1	TRBV28	NA	NA	TGTGCCAGCAGTTTTGGAACGAGGGGCACTGAAGCTTTCTTT	CASSFGTRGTEAFF
TRBJ1-1	TRBV5-4	NA	few	TGTGCCAGCAGCTTGGCCCTAGGTACGGGGGCTCTAAGTGAAGCTTTCTTT	CASSLALGTGALSEAFF
TRBJ2-7	TRBV10-3	TRBD2	NA	TGTGCCATCAGTGAAGCGGGGTTCGACGAGCAGTACTTC	CAISEAGFDEQYF
TRBJ2-1	TRBV27	NA	NA	TGTGCCAGCAGTTTTGGGGGAGAAACCTATTACAATGAGCAGTTCTTC	CASSFGGETYYNEQFF
TRBJ2-3	TRBV27	NA	NA	TGTGCCAGCAGTTTATTGCGGGACTCCCCTTGGACAGATACGCAGTATTTT	CASSLLRDSPWTDTQYF
TRBJ2-1	TRBV4-1	NA	NA	TGCGCCAGCAGCCTTGGCACGGGGACTGGGAATGAGCAGTTCTTC	CASSLGTGTGNEQFF
TRBJ2-5	TRBV7-2	NA	NA	TGTGCCAGCAGCTTAGGGCTTGGGACCCAGTACTTC	CASSLGLGTQYF
TRBJ2-7	TRBV2	NA	NA	TGTGCCAGCAGCGCCTCAGGGACACCCTCGTCCTACGAGCAGTACTTC	CASSASGTPSSYEQYF
TRBJ1-2	TRBV6-4	NA	NA	TGTGCCAGCAGTGAGATTCCGGGCGTCTATGGCTACACCTTC	CASSEIPGVYGYTF
TRBJ1-5	TRBV4-2	NA	NA	TGTGCCAGCAGCCAAGATCCGGGGGGTGGGCAGCCCCAGCATTTT	CASSQDPGGGQPQHF
TRBJ1-2	TRBV7-9	TRBD1	NA	TGTGCCAGCAGCTTAGAGGGGGCGGGCTATGGCTACACCTTC	CASSLEGAGYGYTF
TRBJ1-5	TRBV11-1	NA	NA	TGTGCCAGCAGCCCGAATCTCCCGCTTCAGCCCCAGCATTTT	CASSPNLPLQPQHF
TRBJ2-7	TRBV5-1	TRBD2	NA	TGCGCCAGCAGCTTGACTAGCGGGGTCTGGGAGCAGTACTTC	CASSLTSGVWEQYF
TRBJ2-2	TRBV27	TRBD1	few	TGTGCCAGCAGTCCCGGGACAGGTGTGGCCGGGGAGCTGTTTTTT	CASSPGTGVAGELFF
TRBJ1-6	TRBV6-5	NA	NA	TGTGCCAGCAGTAGAGATCGGGGCAATTCACCCCTCCACTTT	CASSRDRGNSPLHF
TRBJ2-6	TRBV7-8	NA	NA	TGTGCCAGCACCGTGGACCTCTCTGGGGCCAACGTCCTGACTTTC	CASTVDLSGANVLTF
TRBJ1-1	TRBV19	TRBD1	NA	TGTGCCAGTAGTCCTACCTCGACAGGGGTCACTGAAGCTTTCTTT	CASSPTSTGVTEAFF
TRBJ1-1	TRBV14	NA	once	TGTGCCAGCAGCCAAGCGGTATCATTGGCTGAAGCTTTCTTT	CASSQAVSLAEAFF
TRBJ2-3	TRBV2	NA	few	TGTGCCAGCAGTGAAGCGGGGTATACGCAGTATTTT	CASSEAGYTQYF
TRBJ2-7	TRBV11-2	NA	NA	TGTGCCAGCAGCTTAGGGCAGGCGCCCTACGAGCAGTACTTC	CASSLGQAPYEQYF
TRBJ1-1	TRBV13	NA	few	TGTGCCAGCAGCTTCGGCCAGGTTGAGGCTTTCTTT	CASSFGQVEAFF
TRBJ1-2	TRBV7-2	NA	NA	TGTGCCAGCAGCTTAGAGCAAGCCTATGGCTACACCTTC	CASSLEQAYGYTF
TRBJ1-5	TRBV28	TRBD1	NA	TGTGCCAGCAGTCCCAGGGGGCTGCTCATGGTCGATCAGCCCCAGCATTTT	CASSPRGLLMVDQPQHF
TRBJ1-5	TRBV7-2	NA	few	TGTGCCAGCAACGCGGGTAGCAATCAGCCCCAGCATTTT	CASNAGSNQPQHF
TRBJ2-3	TRBV4-1	NA	NA	TGCGCCAGCAGCCAAGGGCAGCGGAAAGGGGATACGCAGTATTTT	CASSQGQRKGDTQYF
TRBJ1-2	TRBV28	NA	NA	TGTGCCAGCAGGTCCGGGGGGAACTATGGCTACACCTTC	CASRSGGNYGYTF
TRBJ2-7	TRBV11-2	TRBD2	NA	TGTGCCAGCACGGGGGGGGCGGCGGGGCTTGGCGAGCAGTACTTC	CASTGGAAGLGEQYF
TRBJ2-2	TRBV4-2	NA	NA	TGTGCCAGCAGCCGCCACCCAGGGGAGGGGAACACCGGGGAGCTGTTTTTT	CASSRHPGEGNTGELFF
TRBJ2-3	TRBV1	NA	NA	TGCACCAGCAGCCAAGCACTAGCGGGGGAGTCGGATACGCAGTATTTT	CTSSQALAGESDTQYF
TRBJ1-4	TRBV18	NA	NA	TGTGCCAGCTCACTGTATACTGCAACTAATGAAAAACTGTTTTTT	CASSLYTATNEKLFF
TRBJ2-7	TRBV7-2	NA	NA	TGTGCCAGCAGCTCCCAGGACGGCTACGAGCAGTACTTC	CASSSQDGYEQYF
TRBJ2-7	TRBV6-5	NA	NA	TGTGCCAGCAGTTACGGGCAGGGGGGGTACTACGAGCAGTACTTC	CASSYGQGGYYEQYF
TRBJ1-2	TRBV11-3	NA	NA	TGTGCCAGCAGCCCGGGGGTAGCACGGGGCTATGGCTACACCTTC	CASSPGVARGYGYTF
TRBJ1-3	TRBV30	TRBD1	NA	TGTGCCTGGAGTGTACTGGGACTGGGACAGGGGGATTCTGGAAACACCATATATTTT	CAWSVLGLGQGDSGNTIYF
TRBJ2-2	TRBV2	NA	NA	TGTGCCAGCTTTGATGAGAACACCGGGGAGCTGTTTTTT	CASFDENTGELFF
TRBJ2-1	TRBV2	NA	NA	TGTGCCAGCAGTGGTACCGGGGAACCCGAGCAGTTCTTC	CASSGTGEPEQFF
TRBJ1-2	TRBV7-2	TRBD1	NA	TGTGCCAGCAGCTTAGCGGGACAGGGTCCCTATGGCTACACCTTC	CASSLAGQGPYGYTF
TRBJ2-1	TRBV7-9	TRBD2	NA	TGTGCCAGCAGCTTAGCAACGGGAGGGTCTAGGGATGAGCAGTTCTTC	CASSLATGGSRDEQFF
TRBJ1-1	TRBV6-1	TRBD1	few	TGTGCCAGTAAGATTACAGGGGCGATAGACACTGAAGCTTTCTTT	CASKITGAIDTEAFF
TRBJ1-2	TRBV7-9	NA	NA	TGTGCCAGCAGCTTAGACGTCAGGGTGTATGGCTACACCTTC	CASSLDVRVYGYTF
TRBJ1-2	TRBV7-8	TRBD1	once	TGTGCCAGCAGCTCTAGTGGGGCTCGGGACAGGGTAAACTATGGCTACACCTTC	CASSSSGARDRVNYGYTF
TRBJ2-3	TRBV4-2	NA	NA	TGTGCCAGCAGCCAAGCGGCTAGCGCCTCTAGCACAGATACGCAGTATTTT	CASSQAASASSTDTQYF
TRBJ1-1	TRBV7-8	TRBD1	NA	TGTGCCAGCAGTTCTCAGGGGGGCACTGAAGCTTTCTTT	CASSSQGGTEAFF
TRBJ2-5	TRBV10-3	NA	few	TGTGCCATCAGTGCGGGGCAGAAAGAGACCCAGTACTTC	CAISAGQKETQYF
TRBJ1-2	TRBV4-1	NA	NA	TGCGCCAGCAGCCACCCGGTGGGGCAGAATGGCTACACCTTC	CASSHPVGQNGYTF
TRBJ2-2	TRBV28	NA	NA	TGTGCCAGCAGTTTATTCGCCGGGGAGCTGTTTTTT	CASSLFAGELFF
TRBJ2-2	TRBV2	NA	NA	TGTGCCAGCAGGGAACAGGGATTACTTACCGGGGAGCTGTTTTTT	CASREQGLLTGELFF
TRBJ2-7	TRBV4-1	NA	NA	TGCGCCAGCAGCCAGGCCCGGGCCTACGAGCAGTACTTC	CASSQARAYEQYF
TRBJ1-1	TRBV6-1	NA	NA	TGTGCCAGCAGACAGCCTAGTAACACTGAAGCTTTCTTT	CASRQPSNTEAFF
TRBJ2-3	TRBV2	TRBD2	NA	TGTGCCAGCACCCCTGCTCCGGGACTAGGGGACGATACGCAGTATTTT	CASTPAPGLGDDTQYF
TRBJ1-1	TRBV7-9	TRBD1	NA	TGTGCCAGCAGCAGGACAGGGGGCGGTCTGGGTTTCACTGAAGCTTTCTTT	CASSRTGGGLGFTEAFF
TRBJ1-3	TRBV5-1	NA	NA	TGCGCCAGCAGCTTGGGGGGGGTCAGCTCTGGAAACACCATATATTTT	CASSLGGVSSGNTIYF